The clone carrying this T cell receptor (beta chain) has a handful of counts. Antigen: not known. Each CDR3 protein is one row after TCRdb ran MiXCR on the reads. The repertoire holds 250,000 to 400,000 distinct CDR3 sequences, with just under 25% as singletons. The CDR3 has 14 residues. Trimming cost V 3 bases and J 0 bases, with 9 bases left between them. The germline CDR1 and CDR2 sequences are KGHSH and LQKENI. The data are from a study of T cell repertoires in cytomegalovirus infection. The gene calls are TRBV18 and TRBJ2-7; TRBD2 might be the D (6 bases). The material sequenced was cultured PBMCs, taken from culture after CMV antigen stimulation. The clonotype was recovered from a human donor in good health (CMV status not recorded). Some clones in this sample may be carry-over from other donors' samples. As DNA, the CDR3 is TGTGCCAGCTCACCTCAGACTAGCTCCTACGAGCAGTACGTC. This translates into CASSPQTSSYEQYV.